The 23 T cell receptor beta chains below were found in one sample sequenced in a study of cytomegalovirus exposure and HLA in healthy donors. 13 Jbeta primers and 60 Vbeta primers were used for the PCR. Repertoires were generated with immunoSEQ multiplex PCR, while TCRdb's copy carries only in-frame clones and drops some. The table records about 160,000 clones, 79% of them present only once. The sequenced sample was PBMCs. The source of these receptors is a man in his forties in good health and CMV-seronegative.

This clone is a singleton in its sample. The chain couples TRBV6-6 to TRBJ1-5, with 10 positions matching TRBD1. Trimming at V came to 0 bases and at J to 5 bases, leaving 4 bases not matched to a gene. This CDR3 has 16 residues. Germline CDR1 reads MNHNY; CDR2 reads SVGAGI (reference sequence). CDR3 nucleotides: TGTGCCAGCAGTTACTCCGGGACAGGGGACGATCAGCCCCAGCATTTT. It codes for CASSYSGTGDDQPQHF.

This clone has just a few counts. The chain recombines TRBV28 with TRBJ2-7, with 14 bases lining up with TRBD2. With V trimmed by 7 bases and J by 5 bases, 13 bases remained unmatched. Germline V gives CDR1 MDHEN, CDR2 SYDVKM. CDR3 size: 17 residues. DNA for the CDR3: TGTGCCAGCACCTTAGGGGGACTAGCGGGAGATTACGACGAGCAGTACTTC. Protein: CASTLGGLAGDYDEQYF.

This clone was counted between two and nine times. The chain links TRBV25-1 to TRBJ2-3; the match to TRBD2 covers 10 bases. The length of the CDR3 is 14 residues. The V segment lost 4 bases and the J segment 3 bases; nucleotides outside the gene matches: 1. CDR1 and CDR2 from the germline V gene are MGHDK and SYGVNS. The CDR3 loop reads CASSASGRTDTQYF. CDR3 nucleotide sequence: TGTGCCAGCAGTGCTAGCGGGAGAACAGATACGCAGTATTTT.

This clone was seen just once. This CDR3 is also generated by other DNA sequences in the sample. This sequence joins TRBV5-1 and TRBJ1-1; 10 nucleotides agree with TRBD1. The CDR3 runs 13 residues. The V gene's germline CDR1 is SGHRS and CDR2 YFSETQ. The V segment lost 4 bases and the J segment 4 bases; nucleotides outside the gene matches: 1. The CDR3, as DNA: TGCGCCAGCAGCAGGACAGGGGGCACTGAAGCTTTCTTT. Protein product: CASSRTGGTEAFF.

This clone was recorded only once. The chain uses TRBV18 and TRBJ2-2; 8 bases agree with TRBD1. V lost 3 bases and J lost 7; bases outside the gene matches: 10. The CDR3 sequence is 16 residues long. Per the germline V gene, CDR1 is KGHSH and CDR2 is LQKENI. In nucleotides, the CDR3 is TGTGCCAGCTCACCCAGACAGGGGCCTACAGTCGGGGAGCTGTTTTTT. It yields the protein CASSPRQGPTVGELFF.

This chain links TRBV28 with TRBJ2-3; D is unresolved. CDR1 is MDHEN and CDR2 is SYDVKM in the germline V gene. V lost 6 bases, J lost 2 bases, and 15 bases lay in between. The CDR3 spans 15 residues. DNA for the CDR3: TGTGCCAGCAGGACCCACCAGGCTACCACAGATACGCAGTATTTT. Residues: CASRTHQATTDTQYF.

The chain carries TRBV5-4 and TRBJ2-1; D is ambiguous. CDR1 and CDR2 (germline): SGHNT, YYREEE (reference sequence). CDR3 length: 15 amino acids. V lost 2 bases to trimming and J lost 2 bases, with 11 bases between them. CDR3 residues: CASSFIGSPYNEQFF. In DNA form, the CDR3 reads TGTGCCAGCAGCTTTATTGGCAGTCCCTACAATGAGCAGTTCTTC. Full variable domain (missing parts from reference TRBV5-4 and TRBJ2-1): ETGVTQSPTHLIKTRGQQVTLRCSSQSGHNTVSWYQQALGQGPQFIFQYYREEENGRGNFPPRFSGLQFPNYSSELNVNALELDDSALYLCASSFIGSPYNEQFFGPGTRLTVL.

This chain joins TRBV28 and TRBJ2-7; 10 bases fit TRBD1. This CDR3 is 15 amino acids long. Germline CDR1 reads MDHEN; CDR2 reads SYDVKM. V shed 6 bases and J 7 bases; nucleotides not matched to a gene: 12. The CDR3 bases are TGTGCCAGCAGCCAAATCCGGACAGGGGGTTATGAGCAGTACTTC. Amino acids: CASSQIRTGGYEQYF.

This sequence joins TRBV7-2 and TRBJ2-2, with 8 bases identical to TRBD2. The CDR3 sequence is 18 residues long. Germline trimming cut 2 bases from V and 7 bases from J; bases unmatched to any gene: 15. Germline CDR1 is SGHTA and CDR2 is FQGNSA. The CDR3 loop reads CASSLRRGALDYSGELFF. CDR3 nucleotide sequence: TGTGCCAGCAGCTTACGGCGGGGGGCGTTGGACTACAGCGGGGAGCTGTTTTTT.

The chain combines TRBV18 with TRBJ2-1; D may be TRBD2 (6 bases). Germline CDR1 and CDR2: KGHSH and LQKENI. V was shortened by 2 bases and J by 8 bases, with 16 bases between the two germline ends. The CDR3 is 15 amino acids. This CDR3 is CASSPSGTPGDEQFF. The CDR3 bases are TGTGCCAGCTCACCATCCGGGACTCCAGGCGATGAGCAGTTCTTC.

The chain has TRBV7-2 and TRBJ2-1, with no clear D. CDR1 is SGHTA and CDR2 is FQGNSA in the germline V gene. Trimming pared 2 bases from V and 0 bases from J, leaving 8 bases between. The CDR3 is 15 residues long. DNA for the CDR3: TGTGCCAGCAGCTTAAACGGAGACTCCTACAATGAGCAGTTCTTC. Encoded protein: CASSLNGDSYNEQFF.

The chain uses TRBV11-2 and TRBJ2-7; D is unclear. The germline V gene has CDR1 SGHAT and CDR2 FQNNGV. The length of the CDR3 is 15 residues. V lost 0 bases and J lost 9, with 18 bases in between. The CDR3 DNA is TGTGCCAGCAGCTTAGAATTTGGTCAGGCCGCCCGGCAGTACTTC. Its translation: CASSLEFGQAARQYF.

This sequence joins TRBV30 and TRBJ2-5, with a tentative D call TRBD1 (6 bases). Per the germline V gene, CDR1 is GTSNPN and CDR2 is SVGIG (reference sequence). Trimming cost V 0 bases and J 4 bases, with 9 bases left between them. The CDR3 totals 13 residues. CDR3 loop: CAWSVRGPETQYF. The CDR3 DNA sequence: TGTGCCTGGAGTGTCAGGGGTCCAGAGACCCAGTACTTC.

V usage is TRBV19 and J usage is TRBJ2-3; TRBD2 matches 9 bases. V lost 4 bases, J lost 8 bases, and 16 bases stayed unmatched. CDR1 is LNHDA and CDR2 is SQIVND in the germline V gene (reference sequence). There are 17 residues in the CDR3. CDR3 residues: CASSTLPSGTAYTTQYF. CDR3 coding DNA: TGTGCCAGTAGTACCCTCCCTAGCGGGACAGCCTATACTACGCAGTATTTT.

The CDR3 DNA reads TGTGCCAGCAGTCCCGGAGGGACAGATACGCAGTATTTT. It specifies CASSPGGTDTQYF. The chain combines TRBV28 with TRBJ2-3; possible D gene TRBD2, 6 bases. Trimming shortened V by 5 bases and J by 3 bases, and 9 bases separated the two germline ends. Germline V gene data show CDR1 as MDHEN and CDR2 as SYDVKM. The CDR3 runs to 13 residues. Looking up the rest from reference TRBV28 and TRBJ2-3 gives the full variable domain: DVKVTQSSRYLVKRTGEKVFLECVQDMDHENMFWYRQDPGLGLRLIYFSYDVKMKEKGDIPEGYSVSREKKERFSLILESASTNQTSMYLCASSPGGTDTQYFGPGTRLTVL.

This sequence joins TRBV7-2 and TRBJ2-7; no firm D call. Trimming removed 5 bases at V and 2 bases at J, with 7 bases between. The CDR3 totals 12 residues. The germline CDR1 and CDR2 sequences are SGHTA and FQGNSA. The CDR3 region is CASSRTTYEQYF. For the CDR3, the DNA is TGTGCCAGCAGCCGCACAACCTACGAGCAGTACTTC.

The rearrangement uses TRBV25-1 and TRBJ2-7; the D is unclear. From germline, CDR1 is MGHDK and CDR2 SYGVNS. The CDR3 has 15 residues. V lost 4 bases, J lost 1 base, and 14 bases lay in between. The DNA of the CDR3 is TGTGCCAGCAGTGGTCGGCGCGGAAGATCCTACGAGCAGTACTTC. It codes for CASSGRRGRSYEQYF.

The chain links TRBV19 to TRBJ2-1; the match to TRBD2 covers 8 bases. The CDR3 runs 15 residues. The germline gives CDR1 LNHDA, CDR2 SQIVND (reference sequence). With 5 bases clipped from V and 0 bases from J, the junction kept 3 bases outside the gene matches. In DNA, the CDR3 is TGTGCCAGTAGTCCTAGCGGGTTCTCCTACAATGAGCAGTTCTTC. Translating gives CASSPSGFSYNEQFF.

The chain employs TRBV7-2 and TRBJ2-5, with D possibly being TRBD1 (6 bases). The J call may be wrong; the DNA end is better matched by TRBJ2-7. The V gene's germline CDR1 is SGHTA and CDR2 FQGNSA. CDR3 size: 14 residues. The CDR3 reads CASSLAGAHYEQYF. The CDR3 nucleotides read TGTGCCAGCAGCTTAGCGGGGGCCCACTACGAGCAGTACTTC.

Regarding this clone: One end of the junction fails to match germline, which may point to a read error. V and J are TRBV2 and TRBJ2-5; 8 nucleotides align to TRBD1. The CDR3 runs to 14 residues. Germline V gene sequence: CDR1 SNHLY, CDR2 FYNNEI. CDR3 loop: CASSEGTGKEAQYF. In DNA form, the CDR3 reads TGTGCCAGCAGTGAAGGGACAGGGAAAGAGGCCCAGTACTTC. The whole variable domain, remainder taken from reference TRBV2 and TRBJ2-5, is EPEVTQTPSHQVTQMGQEVILRCVPISNHLYFYWYRQILGQKVEFLVSFYNNEISEKSEIFDDQFSVERPDGSNFTLKIRSTKLEDSAMYFCASSEGTGKEAQYFGPGTRLLVL.

The chain combines TRBV11-1 with TRBJ1-1; 8 bases line up with TRBD1. From germline, CDR1 is SGHAT and CDR2 FQDESV (reference sequence). The V segment lost 8 bases and the J segment 0 bases; nucleotides outside the gene matches: 8. There are 15 residues in the CDR3. In nucleotides, the CDR3 is TGTGCCAGCTCCAAGGACAGGGCGGTGAACACTGAAGCTTTCTTT. Amino acid sequence: CASSKDRAVNTEAFF.

The gene calls are TRBV10-1 and TRBJ2-3; D remains ambiguous. Germline CDR1 WNHNN, CDR2 SYGVQD (reference sequence). The CDR3 covers 16 residues. V dropped 2 bases and J dropped 0 bases, with 12 bases sitting between them. This CDR3 is CASSERNSLSTDTQYF. CDR3 DNA: TGCGCCAGCAGTGAGAGGAACAGCTTGAGCACAGATACGCAGTATTTT.

This clone occurred a few times. The chain has TRBV18 and TRBJ1-1; 8 bases align to TRBD1. CDR3 length: 23 amino acids. Germline lookup yields CDR1 KGHSH and CDR2 LQKENI. The J segment lost 1 base and the V segment lost 4 bases, leaving 29 bases of the junction unmatched. CDR3 in DNA: TGTGCCAGCTCACGTAATAGACAGGGGACGAGCGCGGCTGGACGAGGGTGGAACACTGAAGCTTTCTTT. Amino acid sequence: CASSRNRQGTSAAGRGWNTEAFF.